The sequence of this TCR beta chain was determined in a study of cytomegalovirus exposure and HLA in healthy donors. Study at large: A prior analysis found 117 million unique TCR beta sequences from around 190 million T cells.

PCR employed 60 Vbeta and 13 Jbeta primers. The assay was immunoSEQ multiplex PCR, and TCRdb's table has in-frame clones only and misses some. The table has tens of thousands of clones, approximately 84% seen once. Germline CDR1 and CDR2: SEHNR and FQNEAQ (reference sequence). The CDR3 loop spans 12 amino acids. V lost 1 base, J lost 7 bases, and 7 bases lay in between. Study-wide points: Being productive about 90% or about 30% of the time was typical of most TCR beta V segments in an earlier analysis.

This clone was observed a few times. What it binds is unknown. The chain carries TRBV7-9 and TRBJ1-2; D remains ambiguous. Sequenced input: PBMCs. The sequence came from a man younger than 30 in good health and CMV-seronegative. CDR3 in DNA: TGTGCCAGCAGCTTAGACAGTTCTGGCTACACCTTC. The encoded protein is CASSLDSSGYTF.